A selection of T cell receptor beta chains follows, all from one sample in a study of blood T cells in healthy people across ages. Using its own MiXCR run on the 5' RACE reads, TCRdb lists one record per CDR3 protein. The sample shows 700,000 or so distinct CDR3 sequences, 22% of them seen only once. Sequences were obtained from blood. These receptors all come from a man aged 70-80 years in good health. Both conserved end residues are part of each CDR3. Fields, in order: D gene, J gene, V gene, CDR3 protein. A D gene is named only where the DNA matches it firmly.

d_call: NA; j_call: TRBJ1-5; v_call: TRBV7-9; cdr3_aa: CASSRNGDPQHF
d_call: TRBD2; j_call: TRBJ2-1; v_call: TRBV2; cdr3_aa: CASTPGQTGGGASYEQFF
d_call: NA; j_call: TRBJ1-2; v_call: TRBV5-1; cdr3_aa: CASSYYMGAIEGYTF
d_call: NA; j_call: TRBJ2-1; v_call: TRBV6-2/TRBV6-3; cdr3_aa: CASSTPPLSGRVYF
d_call: NA; j_call: TRBJ2-5; v_call: TRBV12-5; cdr3_aa: CASGLVGLRETQYF
d_call: TRBD2; j_call: TRBJ2-5; v_call: TRBV20-1; cdr3_aa: CRAGLAGQETQYF
d_call: NA; j_call: TRBJ2-3; v_call: TRBV6-5; cdr3_aa: CANRWTDTQYF
d_call: TRBD1; j_call: TRBJ1-5; v_call: TRBV10-3; cdr3_aa: CAISPGTGGQPQHF
d_call: NA; j_call: TRBJ2-6; v_call: TRBV12-3/TRBV12-4; cdr3_aa: CASVMDRRSGANVPTF
d_call: NA; j_call: TRBJ2-3; v_call: TRBV3-1; cdr3_aa: CASSQYGDTDTQYF
d_call: NA; j_call: TRBJ2-1; v_call: TRBV5-1; cdr3_aa: CASSTFPATNEQFF
d_call: NA; j_call: TRBJ1-4; v_call: TRBV28; cdr3_aa: CASRQTANEKLFF
d_call: NA; j_call: TRBJ2-1; v_call: TRBV7-9; cdr3_aa: CASSLVPDQFF
d_call: TRBD2; j_call: TRBJ2-4; v_call: TRBV5-1; cdr3_aa: CASSFVAGAKNIQYF
d_call: NA; j_call: TRBJ1-2; v_call: TRBV11-1; cdr3_aa: CASSRIGQRANYGYTF
d_call: NA; j_call: TRBJ2-7; v_call: TRBV5-1; cdr3_aa: CASSFMGTAYEQYF
d_call: NA; j_call: TRBJ1-4; v_call: TRBV11-2; cdr3_aa: CASSFRVAVGEKLFF
d_call: NA; j_call: NA; v_call: TRBV28; cdr3_aa: CASLSLPEQYF
d_call: TRBD2; j_call: TRBJ2-5; v_call: TRBV5-6; cdr3_aa: CASSHPGGGGRIQETQYF
d_call: NA; j_call: TRBJ2-7; v_call: TRBV18; cdr3_aa: CASSSQGGYEQYF
d_call: TRBD1; j_call: TRBJ1-1; v_call: TRBV11-2; cdr3_aa: CASSLARTGSTEAFF
d_call: TRBD1; j_call: TRBJ1-1; v_call: TRBV10-3; cdr3_aa: CAISAQTGGTEAFF
d_call: NA; j_call: TRBJ2-1; v_call: TRBV20-1; cdr3_aa: CSANPSYNEQFF
d_call: NA; j_call: TRBJ2-5; v_call: TRBV20-1; cdr3_aa: CSASWQQETQYF
d_call: NA; j_call: TRBJ2-1; v_call: TRBV24-1; cdr3_aa: CATSDTGPYNEQFF
d_call: TRBD2; j_call: TRBJ2-4; v_call: TRBV5-4; cdr3_aa: CASSFPDAGGLNIQYF
d_call: NA; j_call: NA; v_call: TRBV9; cdr3_aa: CASNQGHGYEQYF
d_call: NA; j_call: TRBJ2-3; v_call: TRBV24-1; cdr3_aa: CATRFGQEPLIDTQYF
d_call: NA; j_call: TRBJ2-5; v_call: TRBV7-8; cdr3_aa: CASNPKPKEFQETQYF
d_call: NA; j_call: TRBJ2-3; v_call: TRBV7-2; cdr3_aa: CASSLGSASRTDTQYF
d_call: NA; j_call: TRBJ2-1; v_call: TRBV12-3/TRBV12-4; cdr3_aa: CASSSLDFVYNEQFF
d_call: NA; j_call: TRBJ2-5; v_call: TRBV12-3/TRBV12-4; cdr3_aa: CASSPLGLPGTQYF
d_call: TRBD2; j_call: TRBJ2-3; v_call: TRBV7-2; cdr3_aa: CASSLVGLAGRDTQYF
d_call: NA; j_call: TRBJ2-3; v_call: TRBV20-1; cdr3_aa: CSARDRVFADTQYF
d_call: TRBD2; j_call: TRBJ2-2; v_call: TRBV2; cdr3_aa: CASRTSGGYTGELFF
d_call: TRBD1; j_call: TRBJ2-3; v_call: TRBV20-1; cdr3_aa: CSARGPRDRANTDTQYF
d_call: NA; j_call: TRBJ2-3; v_call: TRBV12-3/TRBV12-4; cdr3_aa: CASSVGGITQYF
d_call: NA; j_call: TRBJ1-6; v_call: TRBV19; cdr3_aa: CASSISHAAGNSPLHF
d_call: NA; j_call: TRBJ2-2; v_call: TRBV4-1; cdr3_aa: CASSQDWGANTGELFF
d_call: NA; j_call: TRBJ1-2; v_call: TRBV20-1; cdr3_aa: CSAGETGGGYTF
d_call: TRBD1; j_call: TRBJ2-1; v_call: TRBV7-6; cdr3_aa: CASSPRRTGLNEQFF
d_call: NA; j_call: TRBJ1-2; v_call: TRBV6-6; cdr3_aa: CASRTSGDYGYTF
d_call: TRBD2; j_call: TRBJ2-3; v_call: TRBV5-5; cdr3_aa: CASRNGLAGGDTQYF
d_call: NA; j_call: TRBJ2-3; v_call: TRBV24-1; cdr3_aa: CATSDPVKSTDTQYF
d_call: NA; j_call: TRBJ1-5; v_call: TRBV12-3/TRBV12-4; cdr3_aa: CASSFSWQEAQPQHF
d_call: NA; j_call: TRBJ1-2; v_call: TRBV20-1; cdr3_aa: CSAPQGTNYGYTF
d_call: NA; j_call: TRBJ1-2; v_call: TRBV2; cdr3_aa: CASNRANYGYTF
d_call: NA; j_call: TRBJ2-3; v_call: TRBV14; cdr3_aa: CAGSQERVADTQYF
d_call: TRBD2; j_call: TRBJ2-1; v_call: TRBV5-5; cdr3_aa: CASSSSGSLSGEQFF
d_call: TRBD2; j_call: TRBJ2-3; v_call: TRBV14; cdr3_aa: CASSQELTSGTDTQYF
d_call: TRBD1; j_call: NA; v_call: TRBV5-1; cdr3_aa: CASSLGRDRGYLEQYF
d_call: NA; j_call: TRBJ2-3; v_call: TRBV6-2/TRBV6-3; cdr3_aa: CASSYPSYTQYF
d_call: NA; j_call: TRBJ1-5; v_call: TRBV4-1; cdr3_aa: CASSQDADHQPQHF
d_call: TRBD2; j_call: TRBJ2-2; v_call: TRBV29-1; cdr3_aa: CSVGLADTGELFF
d_call: NA; j_call: TRBJ1-2; v_call: TRBV29-1; cdr3_aa: CSVPGYGYTF